This TCR beta chain derives from a study of blood T cell repertoires in COVID-19 (dated by TCRdb to about 2020). Turning to the overall study: Collaborator samples came from the United States, Italy and Spain and covered acute and convalescent phases of COVID-19. Where HLA class I and class II types were available, the types were taken from metadata supplied by the sample provider, not from assay-based typing. The sample metadata nearly always contained a de-identified subject ID, COVID-19 status, age in years and sex. Deeply sampled blood TCRbeta repertoires from subjects exposed to, actively infected with, or recovered from COVID-19 were included in the dataset. The samples were drawn from the first 160 participants of the ongoing ImmuneRACE study and from 1,254 subjects provided by 6 global collaborators. The repertoires were released in a freely available public database intended as a resource for research on the immune response to SARS-CoV-2. The prospective study material was composed of cDNA or gDNA derived from T cells, B-cell-depleted T cells, or PBMCs.

Collaborating institutions collected whole blood in K2EDTA tubes following their own protocols. For TCRbeta analysis, collaborators shipped samples in one of three forms: frozen whole blood, isolated PBMCs, or DNA extracted from either of those sample types. Notes on this clone: The clone's antigen remains unknown. Base-call qualities are not available, and no considerably larger clone is one nucleotide away.

TCRbeta CDR3 regions were amplified from genomic DNA by means of the immunoSEQ Assay, a bias-controlled multiplex PCR. Processing in the source paper ran as follows. Nucleated cell counts per sample were estimated from amplification of reference gene primers within the assay. Sequence reads were collapsed and filtered to measure the absolute abundance of every unique TCRbeta CDR3 rearrangement. For each sample, productive Simpson clonality was calculated as the square root of Simpson's diversity index over productive rearrangements. The clones in this table, taken by TCRdb from immuneACCESS, are in-frame only. Not every clone is retained; where verified, under half of the shortfall comes from an unresolved V gene, and the cause of the rest is unknown. The DNA gave D and trimming, while V, J and clone size come from that table. Across this sample there are 120,000 to 150,000 clones, with approximately 89% seen only once. Of the sample, about 1.5% falls within the top ten clones.

The CDR3 runs 17 residues from the cysteine to the phenylalanine. Here the CDR3 DNA is all that survives: 51 bases in frame from base 1. V sheds 4 bases and J sheds 3 bases, leaving 21 bases between their ends. The germline V gene (reference sequence) supplies CDR1 SEHNR and CDR2 FQNEAQ. The paper's findings and limits, for the study overall: Clinical and demographic metadata were provided uncurated, with the amount varying by source and participant.

This chain is built from TRBV7-9 and TRBJ1-1, and the D gene may be TRBD1, 6 bases matching. Sequencing used peripheral blood. The source of this sequence is a human donor in a cohort sampled during active COVID-19. The DNA sequence is given as TGTGCCAGCAGCTCAATTTCAAGGGGGTGGACGGACACTGAAGCTTTCTTT. Its protein is CASSSISRGWTDTEAFF.